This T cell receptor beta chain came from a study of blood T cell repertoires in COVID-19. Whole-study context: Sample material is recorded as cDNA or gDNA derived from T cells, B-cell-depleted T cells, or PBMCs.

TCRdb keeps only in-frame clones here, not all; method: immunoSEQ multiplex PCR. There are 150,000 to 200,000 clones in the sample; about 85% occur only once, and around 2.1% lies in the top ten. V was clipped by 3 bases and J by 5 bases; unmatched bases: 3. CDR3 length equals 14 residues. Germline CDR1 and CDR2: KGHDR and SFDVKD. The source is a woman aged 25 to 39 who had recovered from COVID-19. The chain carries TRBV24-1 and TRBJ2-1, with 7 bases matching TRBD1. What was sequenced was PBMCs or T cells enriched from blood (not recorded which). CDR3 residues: CATSDRTGDNEQFF. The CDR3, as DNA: TGTGCCACCAGTGATCGGACAGGCGACAATGAGCAGTTCTTC.